One sample yielded the 29 T cell receptor beta chains listed below, sequenced in a study of cytomegalovirus exposure and HLA in healthy donors. Both 60 Vbeta primers and 13 Jbeta primers went into the PCR. The assay was immunoSEQ multiplex PCR, and TCRdb's table has in-frame clones only and misses some. The sample holds over 100,000 clones, roughly four fifths seen once. Sequencing was carried out using PBMCs. The receptors shown here come from a male donor in good health and CMV-seronegative.

The table lists this clone with a few counts. This chain uses TRBV5-1 with TRBJ2-3, with TRBD1 as a possible D gene (5 bases). The CDR3 is made up of 13 amino acids. The germline V gene has CDR1 SGHRS and CDR2 YFSETQ. Trimming left V 5 bases short and J 2 bases short, with 9 bases between. The chain's CDR3 is CASRWGDTDTQYF. The CDR3 DNA follows: TGCGCCAGCAGATGGGGCGACACAGATACGCAGTATTTT.

This clone was observed once. This chain links TRBV28 with TRBJ1-6; 8 bases align to TRBD1. V was pared by 5 bases and J by 7 bases, with 10 bases of the junction left unmatched. The CDR3 sequence is 16 residues long. The germline gives CDR1 MDHEN, CDR2 SYDVKM. The CDR3 DNA reads as TGTGCCAGCAGTCGAGGACAGGGCGGAATCAATTCACCCCTCCACTTT. It translates to CASSRGQGGINSPLHF.

The rearrangement links TRBV11-2 to TRBJ2-1, with no clear D. Germline CDR1 and CDR2: SGHAT and FQNNGV. Trimming stripped 3 bases from V and 0 bases from J, with 9 bases between. This CDR3 spans 15 amino acids. This chain's CDR3 is CASSLATRSYNEQFF. CDR3 in DNA: TGTGCCAGCAGCTTGGCGACACGCTCCTACAATGAGCAGTTCTTC.

The chain recombines TRBV5-1 with TRBJ2-5; 8 bases match TRBD1. V dropped 0 bases and J dropped 5; count of bases not matched to a gene: 12. Germline lookup yields CDR1 SGHRS and CDR2 YFSETQ. CDR3 length: 17 residues. CDR3 residues: CASSLGGQVISIETQYF. The DNA of the CDR3 is TGCGCCAGCAGCTTGGGGGGACAGGTTATCTCCATTGAGACCCAGTACTTC.

This chain connects TRBV15 to TRBJ2-1, with 12 bases identical to TRBD2. The CDR3 totals 15 residues. Germline CDR1 LNHNV, CDR2 YYDKDF (reference sequence). Trimming removed 3 bases from V and 9 bases from J; junction bases left unmatched: 6. Here the CDR3 DNA reads TGTGCCACCAGCAGCCGACTAGCGGGAGTAATTGAGCAGTTCTTC. Translating it yields CATSSRLAGVIEQFF.

The gene calls are TRBV5-1 and TRBJ2-5; TRBD1 agrees at 7 bases. J lost 1 base, V lost 4 bases, and 4 bases had no gene match. The CDR3 sequence is 14 residues long. Germline V gene data show CDR1 as SGHRS and CDR2 as YFSETQ. CDR3: CASSPGTVQETQYF. The CDR3 bases are TGCGCCAGCAGCCCCGGGACAGTCCAAGAGACCCAGTACTTC.

The chain uses TRBV5-4 and TRBJ1-2; tentative D call: TRBD1 (6 bases). V lost 3 bases and J lost 4, with 10 bases in between. Per the germline V gene, CDR1 is SGHNT and CDR2 is YYREEE (reference sequence). CDR3 length equals 13 residues. The CDR3 DNA sequence: TGTGCCAGCAGCTCCCGAGGGGGCTATGGCTACACCTTC. Translation gives CASSSRGGYGYTF.

The chain employs TRBV19 and TRBJ1-1; a weak D match, TRBD1 (6 bases). This CDR3 is built from 16 residues. Germline V gene data show CDR1 as LNHDA and CDR2 as SQIVND (reference sequence). V gave up 4 bases and J gave up 6 bases, with 21 bases separating them. The CDR3 sequence: CASSTRSPGGAAEAFF. The CDR3 bases are TGTGCCAGTAGTACCCGCTCGCCCGGGGGGGCGGCTGAAGCTTTCTTT. The complete variable domain, with remaining parts taken from reference TRBV19 and TRBJ1-1, reads DGGITQSPKYLFRKEGQNVTLSCEQNLNHDAMYWYRQDPGQGLRLIYYSQIVNDFQKGDIAEGYSVSREKKESFPLTVTSAQKNPTAFYLCASSTRSPGGAAEAFFGQGTRLTVV.

This clone has a count of ten or more. V gene TRBV11-2 combines with J gene TRBJ2-3, with 9 bases that match TRBD2. The J segment lost 4 bases and the V segment lost 5 bases, leaving 10 bases of the junction unmatched. Germline V lookup: CDR1 SGHAT, CDR2 FQNNGV. The CDR3 loop spans 16 amino acids. The CDR3 is CASSPERAGGPDTQYF. Written as DNA, the CDR3 is TGTGCCAGCAGCCCGGAGAGGGCGGGAGGGCCAGATACGCAGTATTTT.

The CDR3 sequence is CAWSGYRDSSYEQYF. The CDR3 coding sequence is TGTGCCTGGAGTGGATACCGGGACAGTTCCTACGAGCAGTACTTC. The chain recombines TRBV30 with TRBJ2-7, with TRBD1 identical over 7 bases. The CDR3 has 15 amino acids. Germline-derived CDR1 and CDR2 are GTSNPN and SVGIG (reference sequence). V trimming: 1 base; J trimming: 1 base; junction bases outside the gene matches: 7.

The J gene is TRBJ1-2, the V gene TRBV6-1; no clear D. CDR3 length equals 15 residues. V gave up 4 bases and J gave up 0 bases, with 12 bases separating them. Germline V gene lookup returns CDR1 MNHNS and CDR2 SASEGT. Written as DNA, the CDR3 is TGTGCCAGCAGTGGTCCAGGTCCCACTAACTATGGCTACACCTTC. Translating it yields CASSGPGPTNYGYTF.

The chain uses TRBV15 and TRBJ2-5, with a tentative D call TRBD1 (7 bases). Germline CDR1 LNHNV, CDR2 YYDKDF (reference sequence). V lost 3 bases and J lost 3, with 11 bases in between. The CDR3 totals 14 residues. The CDR3 here is CATSRGGQKETQYF. The CDR3 bases are TGTGCCACCAGCAGGGGGGGACAGAAAGAGACCCAGTACTTC.

The V gene is TRBV11-2, the J gene TRBJ2-1, with D perhaps matching TRBD2 (6 bases). Between the trimmed V and J ends, which lost 4 bases and 3 bases, there was a span of 19 bases. Germline V gene sequence: CDR1 SGHAT, CDR2 FQNNGV. There are 17 residues in the CDR3. The CDR3 DNA reads TGTGCCAGCAGCTACCCCCGTAATAGCGGAGGCTACAATGAGCAGTTCTTC. It translates to CASSYPRNSGGYNEQFF.

This clone was seen a handful of times. The chain couples TRBV9 to TRBJ2-1; perhaps TRBD1 as D (6 bases). This CDR3 has 15 residues. Germline V gives CDR1 SGDLS, CDR2 YYNGEE. Deletions cut 2 bases from V and 5 bases from J, with 14 bases between. CDR3 coding DNA: TGTGCCAGCAGCGTCCGGACAGCACCCAACAATGAGCAGTTCTTC. Protein product: CASSVRTAPNNEQFF.

The chain links TRBV5-4 to TRBJ1-4; 10 bases fit TRBD1. Germline V gives CDR1 SGHNT, CDR2 YYREEE (reference sequence). Trimming cost V 0 bases and J 5 bases; bases outside gene matches: 4. This CDR3 has 16 residues. The CDR3 loop is CASSLGVGQGNEKLFF. The CDR3 nucleotides are TGTGCCAGCAGCTTGGGGGTGGGACAGGGGAATGAAAAACTGTTTTTT.

This clone was detected only a few times. CDR3 nucleotide sequence: TGCAGCGTTGAAGAGCAGGCAGGGAGGACGGCTGAAGCTTTCTTT. Translated, it gives CSVEEQAGRTAEAFF. J is TRBJ1-1 and V is TRBV29-1; tentatively, D is TRBD1 (5 bases). This CDR3 has 15 residues. V was cut by 0 bases and J by 6 bases, with 17 bases left in between. Germline V gives CDR1 SQVTM, CDR2 ANQGSEA.

Only one count was recorded for this clone. The V gene is TRBV7-3, the J gene TRBJ1-1; D perhaps matches TRBD1 (5 bases). CDR1 SGHTA and CDR2 FQGTGA come from the germline V gene. Between the trimmed V and J ends, which lost 1 base and 8 bases, there was a span of 11 bases. The length of the CDR3 is 13 residues. The CDR3: CASSLRSGREAFF. CDR3 coding DNA: TGTGCCAGCAGCTTAAGGTCAGGGCGAGAAGCTTTCTTT.

The rearrangement links TRBV6-5 to TRBJ2-1; 8 nucleotides align to TRBD2. Germline V gives CDR1 MNHEY, CDR2 SVGAGI. This CDR3 region has 15 residues. With V trimmed by 5 bases and J by 3 bases, 6 bases remained unmatched. The CDR3 is CASSPSAGDYNEQFF. The DNA for the CDR3 is TGTGCCAGCAGTCCCTCAGCGGGGGACTACAATGAGCAGTTCTTC.

This clone was counted a few times. The chain is built from TRBV5-8 and TRBJ1-5; D perhaps matches TRBD1 (5 bases). From germline, CDR1 is SGHTS and CDR2 YDEGEE. Trimming cost V 0 bases and J 4 bases, with 14 bases left between them. The CDR3 is 16 amino acids. The CDR3, as DNA: TGTGCCAGCAGCTTGGGCTCTCACAGGAGAAATCAGCCCCAGCATTTT. It is translated as CASSLGSHRRNQPQHF.

The rearrangement links TRBV6-5 to TRBJ1-4, with D uncertain. Germline CDR1 and CDR2: MNHEY and SVGAGI. V was trimmed by 0 bases and J by 8 bases, leaving 16 bases between them. The length of the CDR3 is 16 residues. CDR3 nucleotide sequence: TGTGCCAGCAGTTACTCGACGTCGGCTCAGGTGGAAAAACTGTTTTTT. It specifies CASSYSTSAQVEKLFF.

The J gene is TRBJ2-7, the V gene TRBV6-6, with D perhaps matching TRBD2 (6 bases). Germline assignment: CDR1 MNHNY and CDR2 SVGAGI (reference sequence). The ends were cut back, 7 bases at V and 0 bases at J, with 19 bases in the middle. The CDR3 extends over 16 amino acids. The CDR3 spells CASTGVAAIGSYEQYF. The CDR3 DNA follows: TGTGCCAGCACCGGGGTAGCGGCTATAGGCTCCTACGAGCAGTACTTC.

This clone came up a few times. V and J are TRBV7-2 and TRBJ2-7; TRBD1 agrees at 7 bases. From germline, CDR1 is SGHTA and CDR2 FQGNSA. CDR3 length equals 13 residues. V lost 1 base, J lost 5 bases, and 2 bases stayed unmatched. DNA of the CDR3: TGTGCCAGCAGCTTAGACCAGGGGGACGAGCAGTACTTC. Its translation: CASSLDQGDEQYF.

This clone was counted between two and nine times. In DNA, the CDR3 is TGTGCCAGCAGCTCAGTCCCGGGACAAAAAGGTCGGGGTCAGCCCCAGCATTTT. Translation gives CASSSVPGQKGRGQPQHF. The chain has TRBV5-5 and TRBJ1-5; perhaps TRBD1 as D (6 bases). Germline lookup yields CDR1 SGHKS and CDR2 YYEKEE (reference sequence). Trimming removed 3 bases at V and 6 bases at J, with 25 bases between. There are 18 residues in the CDR3.

V gene TRBV29-1 combines with J gene TRBJ1-1, with D possibly matching TRBD1 (6 bases). There are 16 residues in the CDR3. Germline-derived CDR1 and CDR2 are SQVTM and ANQGSEA. V dropped 4 bases and J dropped 0 bases, with 18 bases sitting between them. The CDR3 sequence is CSVGFPSQGMNTEAFF. CDR3 coding DNA: TGCAGCGTTGGCTTCCCATCCCAGGGGATGAACACTGAAGCTTTCTTT.

The chain has TRBV28 and TRBJ2-7; 9 bases map to TRBD1. The V segment lost 5 bases and the J segment 4 bases; nucleotides outside the gene matches: 6. The CDR3 consists of 14 residues. The germline CDR1 and CDR2 sequences are MDHEN and SYDVKM. For the CDR3, the DNA is TGTGCCAGCAGTCCCCCGGACAGGGGTTACGAGCAGTACTTC. Its protein product is CASSPPDRGYEQYF.

The rearrangement links TRBV28 to TRBJ1-1, with D tentatively TRBD1 (6 bases). Germline assignment: CDR1 MDHEN and CDR2 SYDVKM. The CDR3 is 15 residues long. Between the trimmed V and J ends, which lost 2 bases and 1 base, there was a span of 11 bases. The CDR3 spells CASSLDGGQNTEAFF. CDR3 DNA sequence: TGTGCCAGCAGTTTAGATGGGGGACAGAACACTGAAGCTTTCTTT.

This clone was found a few times. V is TRBV18 and J is TRBJ2-7, with 9 bases lining up with TRBD2. Germline values: CDR1 KGHSH, CDR2 LQKENI. This CDR3 comprises 15 residues. With V trimmed by 6 bases and J by 2 bases, 8 bases remained unmatched. CDR3 residues: CASSSEAGGPYEQYF. CDR3 bases: TGTGCCAGCTCGTCCGAGGCGGGAGGGCCCTACGAGCAGTACTTC.

A few counts support this clone. The V call is TRBV27, the J call TRBJ2-7; D is perhaps TRBD1 (6 bases). V was shortened by 7 bases and J by 7 bases, with 11 bases between the two germline ends. The germline V gene has CDR1 MNHEY and CDR2 SMNVEV (reference sequence). CDR3 length: 11 amino acids. The CDR3 loop is CASKGRGEQYF. Here the CDR3 DNA reads TGTGCCAGCAAAGGAAGGGGGGAGCAGTACTTC.

Remarks on this clone: One end of the junction fails to match germline, which may point to a read error. This chain uses TRBV4-2 with TRBJ1-5; D uncertain. Germline V lookup: CDR1 LGHNA, CDR2 YNFKEQ. The CDR3 is 17 amino acids. CDR3 DNA: TGTGCCAGCGGCCAAGATCCGGGATTAGGGAGCAATCAGCCCCAGCATTTT. Protein: CASGQDPGLGSNQPQHF.